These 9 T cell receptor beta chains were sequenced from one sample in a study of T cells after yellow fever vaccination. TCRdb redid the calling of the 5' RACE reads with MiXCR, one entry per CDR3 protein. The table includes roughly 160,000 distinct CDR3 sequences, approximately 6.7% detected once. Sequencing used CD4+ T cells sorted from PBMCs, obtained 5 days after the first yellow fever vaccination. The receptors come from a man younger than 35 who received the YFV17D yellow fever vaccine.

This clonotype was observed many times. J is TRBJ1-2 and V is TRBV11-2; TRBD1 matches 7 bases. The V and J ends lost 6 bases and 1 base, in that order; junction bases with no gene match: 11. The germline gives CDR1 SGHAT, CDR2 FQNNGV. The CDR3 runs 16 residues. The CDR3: CASRIDEGAGNYGYTF. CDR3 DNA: TGTGCCAGCAGGATCGACGAGGGGGCGGGTAACTATGGCTACACCTTC.

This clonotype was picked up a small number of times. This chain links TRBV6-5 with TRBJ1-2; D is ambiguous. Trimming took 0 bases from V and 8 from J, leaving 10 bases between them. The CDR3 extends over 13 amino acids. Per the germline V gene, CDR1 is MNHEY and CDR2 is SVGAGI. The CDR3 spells CASSYSNNGGYTF. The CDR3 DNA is TGTGCCAGCAGTTACTCGAACAATGGCGGCTACACCTTC.

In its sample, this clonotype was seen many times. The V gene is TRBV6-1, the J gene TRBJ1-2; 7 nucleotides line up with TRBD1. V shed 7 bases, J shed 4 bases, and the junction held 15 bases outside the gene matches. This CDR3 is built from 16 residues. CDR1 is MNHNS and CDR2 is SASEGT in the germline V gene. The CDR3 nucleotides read TGTGCCAGCATCGACAGGGTAGGGGGAATGTCCTATGGCTACACCTTC. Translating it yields CASIDRVGGMSYGYTF.

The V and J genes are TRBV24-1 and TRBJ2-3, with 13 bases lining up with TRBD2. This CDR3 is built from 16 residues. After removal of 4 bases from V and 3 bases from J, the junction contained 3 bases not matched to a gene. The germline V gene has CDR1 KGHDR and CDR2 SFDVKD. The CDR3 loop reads CATSDQTSGGTDTQYF. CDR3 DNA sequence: TGTGCCACCAGTGACCAGACTAGCGGGGGGACAGATACGCAGTATTTT.

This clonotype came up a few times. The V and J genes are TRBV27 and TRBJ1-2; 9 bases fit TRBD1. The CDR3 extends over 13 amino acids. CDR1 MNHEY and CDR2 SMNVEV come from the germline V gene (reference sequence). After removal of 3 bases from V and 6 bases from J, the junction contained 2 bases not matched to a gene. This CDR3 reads CASSFRTGDGYTF. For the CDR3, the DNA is TGTGCCAGCAGTTTCAGGACAGGGGATGGCTACACCTTC.

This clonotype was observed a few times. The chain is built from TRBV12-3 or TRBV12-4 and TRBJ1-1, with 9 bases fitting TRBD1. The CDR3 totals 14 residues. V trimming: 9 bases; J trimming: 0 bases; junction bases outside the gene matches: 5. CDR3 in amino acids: CASSRTGVNTEAFF. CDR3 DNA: TGTGCCAGTTCCCGGACAGGGGTGAACACTGAAGCTTTCTTT.

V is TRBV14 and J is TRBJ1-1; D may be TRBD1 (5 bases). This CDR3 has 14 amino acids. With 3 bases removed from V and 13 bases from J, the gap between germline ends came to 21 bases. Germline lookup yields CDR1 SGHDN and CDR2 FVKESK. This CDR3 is CASSHNTRQTQVFF. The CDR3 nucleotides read TGTGCCAGCAGCCACAACACTAGACAGACCCAAGTTTTCTTT. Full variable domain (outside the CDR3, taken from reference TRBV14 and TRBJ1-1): EAGVTQFPSHSVIEKGQTVTLRCDPISGHDNLYWYRRVMGKEIKFLLHFVKESKQDESGMPNNRFLAERTGGTYSTLKVQPAELEDSGVYFCASSHNTRQTQVFFGQGTRLTVV.

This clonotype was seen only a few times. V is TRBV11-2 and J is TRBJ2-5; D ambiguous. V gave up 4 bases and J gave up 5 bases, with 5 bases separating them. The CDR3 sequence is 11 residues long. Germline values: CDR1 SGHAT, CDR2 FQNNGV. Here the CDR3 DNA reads TGTGCCAGCAGCTATCATGAGACCCAGTACTTC. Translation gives CASSYHETQYF.

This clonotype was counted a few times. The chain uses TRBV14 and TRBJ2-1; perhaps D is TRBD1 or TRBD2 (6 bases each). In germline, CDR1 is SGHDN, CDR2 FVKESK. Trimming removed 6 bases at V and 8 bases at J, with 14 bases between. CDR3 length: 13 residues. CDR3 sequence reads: CASRSPGAHEQFF. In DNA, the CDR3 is TGTGCCAGCAGGTCCCCGGGGGCCCATGAGCAGTTCTTC.